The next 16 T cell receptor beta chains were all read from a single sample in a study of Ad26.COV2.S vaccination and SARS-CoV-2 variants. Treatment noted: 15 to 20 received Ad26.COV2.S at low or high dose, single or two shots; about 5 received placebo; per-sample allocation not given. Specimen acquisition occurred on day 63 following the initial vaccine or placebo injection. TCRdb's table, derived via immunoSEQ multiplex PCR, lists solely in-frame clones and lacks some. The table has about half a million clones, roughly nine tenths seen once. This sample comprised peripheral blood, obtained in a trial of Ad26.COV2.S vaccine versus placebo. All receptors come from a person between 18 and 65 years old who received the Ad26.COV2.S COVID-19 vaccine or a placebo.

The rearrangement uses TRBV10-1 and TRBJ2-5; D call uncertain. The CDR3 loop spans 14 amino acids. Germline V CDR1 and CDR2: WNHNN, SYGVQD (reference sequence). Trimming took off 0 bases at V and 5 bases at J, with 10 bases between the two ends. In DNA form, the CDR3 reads TGCGCCAGCAGTGAGTCGGGTGGATCGGAGACCCAGTACTTC. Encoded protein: CASSESGGSETQYF.

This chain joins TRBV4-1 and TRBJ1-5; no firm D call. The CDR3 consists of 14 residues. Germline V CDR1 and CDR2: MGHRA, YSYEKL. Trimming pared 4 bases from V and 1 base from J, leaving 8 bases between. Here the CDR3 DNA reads TGCGCCAGCAGCCGAGATCTAAGCAATCAGCCCCAGCATTTT. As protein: CASSRDLSNQPQHF.

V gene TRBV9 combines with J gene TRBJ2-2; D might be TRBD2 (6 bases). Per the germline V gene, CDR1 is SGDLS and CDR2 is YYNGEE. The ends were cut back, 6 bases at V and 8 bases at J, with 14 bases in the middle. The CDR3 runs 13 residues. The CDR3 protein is CASTGEVAGELFF. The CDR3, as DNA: TGTGCCAGCACTGGGGAGGTAGCGGGGGAGCTGTTTTTT.

The CDR3 sequence: CAWTPGAYEQYF. The CDR3 DNA reads as TGTGCCTGGACGCCAGGGGCCTACGAGCAGTACTTC. The chain carries TRBV30 and TRBJ2-7; the D gene is possibly TRBD1 (6 bases). The CDR3 loop spans 12 amino acids. From germline, CDR1 is GTSNPN and CDR2 SVGIG (reference sequence). With 4 bases removed from V and 2 bases from J, the gap between germline ends came to 9 bases.

Here the CDR3 reads CASSQNYAANYGYTF. DNA of the CDR3: TGTGCCAGCAGTCAGAATTATGCTGCTAACTATGGCTACACCTTC. V gene TRBV6-5 combines with J gene TRBJ1-2; D call uncertain. Trimming took off 5 bases at V and 0 bases at J, with 13 bases between the two ends. CDR3 size: 15 residues. CDR1 is MNHEY, CDR2 SVGAGI, per germline.

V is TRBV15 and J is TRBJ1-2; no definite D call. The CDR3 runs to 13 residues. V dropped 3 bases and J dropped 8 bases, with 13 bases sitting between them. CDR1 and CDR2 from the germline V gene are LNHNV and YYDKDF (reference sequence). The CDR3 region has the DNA TGTGCCACCAGCAGCCCGACGGGGATCGGCTACACCTTC. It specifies CATSSPTGIGYTF. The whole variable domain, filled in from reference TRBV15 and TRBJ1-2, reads DAMVIQNPRYQVTQFGKPVTLSCSQTLNHNVMYWYQQKSSQAPKLLFHYYDKDFNNEADTPDNFQSRRPNTSFCFLDIRSPGLGDTAMYLCATSSPTGIGYTFGSGTRLTVV.

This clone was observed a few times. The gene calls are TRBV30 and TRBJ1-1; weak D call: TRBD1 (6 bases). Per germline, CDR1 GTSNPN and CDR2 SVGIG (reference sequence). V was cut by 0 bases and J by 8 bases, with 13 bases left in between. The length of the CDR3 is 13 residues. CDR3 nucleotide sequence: TGTGCCTGGAGTGTCGGGGGGCCTTTCGAAGCTTTCTTT. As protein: CAWSVGGPFEAFF.

DNA for the CDR3: TGTGCCACGCTCTACCGGGGGGAGTATGGCTACACCTTC. It yields the protein CATLYRGEYGYTF. The rearrangement joins TRBV5-6 to TRBJ1-2, with D perhaps TRBD1 (5 bases). CDR1 is SGHDT, CDR2 YYEEEE, per germline. Trimming took off 9 bases at V and 5 bases at J, with 17 bases between the two ends. The CDR3 contains 13 residues. Full variable domain (missing parts from reference TRBV5-6 and TRBJ1-2): DAGVTQSPTHLIKTRGQQVTLRCSPKSGHDTVSWYQQALGQGPQFIFQYYEEEERQRGNFPDRFSGHQFPNYSSELNVNALLLGDSALYLCATLYRGEYGYTFGSGTRLTVV.

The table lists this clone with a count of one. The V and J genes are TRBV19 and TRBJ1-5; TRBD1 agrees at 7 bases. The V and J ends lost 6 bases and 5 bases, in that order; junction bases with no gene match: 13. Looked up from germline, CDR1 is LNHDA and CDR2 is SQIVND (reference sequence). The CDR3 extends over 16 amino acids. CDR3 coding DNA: TGTGCCAGTAGAGGGGAACGAGGGGGCCTAGATCAGCCCCAGCATTTT. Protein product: CASRGERGGLDQPQHF.

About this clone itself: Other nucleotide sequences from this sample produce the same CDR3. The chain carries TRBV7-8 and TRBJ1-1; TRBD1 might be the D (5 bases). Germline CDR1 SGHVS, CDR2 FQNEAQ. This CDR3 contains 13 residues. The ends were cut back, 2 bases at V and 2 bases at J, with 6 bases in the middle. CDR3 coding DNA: TGTGCCAGCAGCTTACAGGGTAACACTGAAGCTTTCTTT. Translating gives CASSLQGNTEAFF. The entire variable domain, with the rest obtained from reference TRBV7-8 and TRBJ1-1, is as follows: GAGVSQSPRYKVAKRGQDVALRCDPISGHVSLFWYQQALGQGPEFLTYFQNEAQLDKSGLPSDRFFAERPEGSVSTLKIQRTQQEDSAVYLCASSLQGNTEAFFGQGTRLTVV.

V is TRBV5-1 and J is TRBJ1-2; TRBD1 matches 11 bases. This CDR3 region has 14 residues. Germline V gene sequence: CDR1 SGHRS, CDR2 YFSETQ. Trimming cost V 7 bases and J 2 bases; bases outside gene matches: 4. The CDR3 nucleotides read TGCGCCAGCTCCGGACAGGGGGCGAACTATGGCTACACCTTC. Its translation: CASSGQGANYGYTF.

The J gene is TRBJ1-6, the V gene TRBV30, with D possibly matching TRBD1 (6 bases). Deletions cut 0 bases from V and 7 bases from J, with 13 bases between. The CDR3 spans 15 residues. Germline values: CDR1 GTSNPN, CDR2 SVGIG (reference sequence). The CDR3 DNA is TGTGCCTGGAGTGTAAGGGGGGGGGCGAATTCACCCCTCCACTTT. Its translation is CAWSVRGGANSPLHF.

As DNA, the CDR3 is TGTGCCAGCAGCCAAGGACAGGGGACCGGGGAGCTGTTTTTT. Translating gives CASSQGQGTGELFF. V and J are TRBV7-8 and TRBJ2-2; 9 positions match TRBD1. The ends lost 5 bases at V and 5 bases at J; junction bases unmatched: 3. Germline V gene sequence: CDR1 SGHVS, CDR2 FQNEAQ. This CDR3 has 14 residues.

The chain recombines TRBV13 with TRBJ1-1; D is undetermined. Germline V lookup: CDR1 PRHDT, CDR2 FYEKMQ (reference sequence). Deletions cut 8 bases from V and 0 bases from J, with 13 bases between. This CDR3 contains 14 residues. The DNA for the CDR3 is TGTGCCAGCTCTAACGGTCGAATGAACACTGAAGCTTTCTTT. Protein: CASSNGRMNTEAFF.

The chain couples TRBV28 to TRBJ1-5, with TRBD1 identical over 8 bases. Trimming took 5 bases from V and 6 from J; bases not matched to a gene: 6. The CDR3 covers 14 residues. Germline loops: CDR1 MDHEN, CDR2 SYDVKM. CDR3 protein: CASSDTGGFQPQHF. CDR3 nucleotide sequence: TGTGCCAGCAGTGATACAGGGGGTTTTCAGCCCCAGCATTTT.

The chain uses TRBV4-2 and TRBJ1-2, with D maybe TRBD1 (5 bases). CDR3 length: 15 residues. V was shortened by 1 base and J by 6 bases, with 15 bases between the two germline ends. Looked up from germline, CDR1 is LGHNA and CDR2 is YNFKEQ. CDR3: CASSQARGRGDGYTF. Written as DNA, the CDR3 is TGTGCCAGCAGCCAAGCCCGGGGGAGAGGGGATGGCTACACCTTC.